This T cell receptor (beta chain) came from a study of blood T cell repertoires in COVID-19. Overall study: Acute-phase and convalescent COVID-19 samples originated in the United States, Italy and Spain.

Authors' methods: Reference gene primer amplification yielded estimated nucleated cell counts. Sequenced by immunoSEQ multiplex PCR; TCRdb stores in-frame clones only, minus some. Clone size and the V and J calls come from that table; the DNA yielded D and trimming. The repertoire has more than 200,000 clones, 70% to 90% of them found once; the top ten carry approximately 2.2%. Germline CDR1 reads SGHDN; CDR2 reads FVKESK. Trimming cost V 2 bases and J 0 bases, with 10 bases left between them. CDR3 length: 15 amino acids. This rearrangement joins TRBV14 to TRBJ1-1; D gene unclear. The source material was peripheral blood. The TCR was taken from a middle-aged woman who had recovered from COVID-19. The CDR3 DNA follows: TGTGCCAGCAGCCAACGCGGGATCATGAACACTGAAGCTTTCTTT. Translated: CASSQRGIMNTEAFF.